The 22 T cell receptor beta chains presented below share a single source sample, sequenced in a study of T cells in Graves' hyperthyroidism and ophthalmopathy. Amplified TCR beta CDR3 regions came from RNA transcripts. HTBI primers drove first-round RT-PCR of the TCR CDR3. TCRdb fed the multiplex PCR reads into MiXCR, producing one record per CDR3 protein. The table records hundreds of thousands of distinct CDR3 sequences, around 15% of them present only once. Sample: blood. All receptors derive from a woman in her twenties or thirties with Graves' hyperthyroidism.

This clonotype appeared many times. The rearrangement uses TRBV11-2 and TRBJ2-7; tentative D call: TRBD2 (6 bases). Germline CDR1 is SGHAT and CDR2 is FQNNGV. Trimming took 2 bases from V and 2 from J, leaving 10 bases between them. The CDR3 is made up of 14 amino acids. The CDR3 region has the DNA TGTGCCAGCAGCTTATCGGGGGAGGCCTACGAGCAGTACTTC. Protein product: CASSLSGEAYEQYF.

The CDR3: CSARDVGADQPQHF. The CDR3 nucleotides are TGCAGTGCTAGAGATGTGGGGGCCGATCAGCCCCAGCATTTT. The chain has TRBV20-1 and TRBJ1-5; D might be TRBD1 (6 bases). The length of the CDR3 is 14 residues. Per germline, CDR1 DFQATT and CDR2 SNEGSKA (reference sequence). Trimming stripped 0 bases from V and 5 bases from J, with 11 bases between.

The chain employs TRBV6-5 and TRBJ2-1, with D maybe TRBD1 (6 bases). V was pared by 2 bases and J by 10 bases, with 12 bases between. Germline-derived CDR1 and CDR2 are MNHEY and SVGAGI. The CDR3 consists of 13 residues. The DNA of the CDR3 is TGTGCCAGCAGTTACATTCAGGGGCAAGAGCAGTTCTTC. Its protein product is CASSYIQGQEQFF.

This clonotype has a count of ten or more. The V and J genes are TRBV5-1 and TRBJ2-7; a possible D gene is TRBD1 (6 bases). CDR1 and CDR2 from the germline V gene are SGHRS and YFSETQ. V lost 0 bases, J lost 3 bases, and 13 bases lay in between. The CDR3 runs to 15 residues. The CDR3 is CASSLVRQVDYEQYF. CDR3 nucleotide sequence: TGCGCCAGCAGCTTGGTACGACAGGTTGACTACGAGCAGTACTTC. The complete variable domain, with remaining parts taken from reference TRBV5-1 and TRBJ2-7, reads KAGVTQTPRYLIKTRGQQVTLSCSPISGHRSVSWYQQTPGQGLQFLFEYFSETQRNKGNFPGRFSGRQFSNSRSEMNVSTLELGDSALYLCASSLVRQVDYEQYFGPGTRLTVT.

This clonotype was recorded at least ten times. The DNA of the CDR3 is TGTGCCAGCAGCACCCCCGGTAACGCACCCTATGGCTACACCTTC. Translated, it gives CASSTPGNAPYGYTF. J is TRBJ1-2 and V is TRBV28, with D uncertain. Trimming pared 6 bases from V and 4 bases from J, leaving 18 bases between. CDR1 and CDR2 (germline): MDHEN, SYDVKM. This CDR3 comprises 15 residues.

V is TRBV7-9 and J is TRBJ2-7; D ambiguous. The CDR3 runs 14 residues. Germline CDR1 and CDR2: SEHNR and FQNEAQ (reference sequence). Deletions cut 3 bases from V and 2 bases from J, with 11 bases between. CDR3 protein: CASSLADATYEQYF. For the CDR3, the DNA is TGTGCCAGCAGCTTGGCCGACGCAACCTACGAGCAGTACTTC. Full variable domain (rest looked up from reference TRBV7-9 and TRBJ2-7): DTGVSQNPRHKITKRGQNVTFRCDPISEHNRLYWYRQTLGQGPEFLTYFQNEAQLEKSRLLSDRFSAERPKGSFSTLEIQRTEQGDSAMYLCASSLADATYEQYFGPGTRLTVT.

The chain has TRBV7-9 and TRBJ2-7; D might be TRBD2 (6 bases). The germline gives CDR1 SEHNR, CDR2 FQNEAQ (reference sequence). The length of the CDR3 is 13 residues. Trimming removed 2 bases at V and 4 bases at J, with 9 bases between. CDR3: CASSLWGEYEQYF. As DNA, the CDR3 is TGTGCCAGCAGCTTATGGGGGGAATACGAGCAGTACTTC.

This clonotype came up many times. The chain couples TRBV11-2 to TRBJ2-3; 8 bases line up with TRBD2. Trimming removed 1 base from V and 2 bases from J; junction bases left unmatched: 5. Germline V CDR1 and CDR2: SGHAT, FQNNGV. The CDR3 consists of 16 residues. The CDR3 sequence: CASSLVGTRSTDTQYF. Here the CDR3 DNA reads TGTGCCAGCAGCTTAGTCGGGACTAGGTCCACAGATACGCAGTATTTT.

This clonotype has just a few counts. The CDR3 here is CAWDRGNQPQHF. The CDR3 coding sequence is TGTGCCTGGGACAGGGGCAATCAGCCCCAGCATTTT. The chain uses TRBV30 and TRBJ1-5, with 7 bases that match TRBD1. This CDR3 is built from 12 residues. Germline CDR1 is GTSNPN and CDR2 is SVGIG (reference sequence). V gave up 5 bases and J gave up 2 bases; unmatched junction bases: 0.

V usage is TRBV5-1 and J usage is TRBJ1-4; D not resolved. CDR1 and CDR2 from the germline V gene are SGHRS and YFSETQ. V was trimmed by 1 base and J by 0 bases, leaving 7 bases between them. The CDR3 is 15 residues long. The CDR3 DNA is TGCGCCAGCAGCTTGAACCAGGCAACTAATGAAAAACTGTTTTTT. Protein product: CASSLNQATNEKLFF.

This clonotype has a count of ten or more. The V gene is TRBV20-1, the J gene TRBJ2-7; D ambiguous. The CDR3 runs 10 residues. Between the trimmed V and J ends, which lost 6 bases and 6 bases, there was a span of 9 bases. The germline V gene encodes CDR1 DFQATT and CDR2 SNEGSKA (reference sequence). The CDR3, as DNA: TGCAGTGCCAGAAAGGTCGAGCAGTACTTC. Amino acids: CSARKVEQYF.

The chain's CDR3 is CASSYSRGSSQPQHF. DNA of the CDR3: TGTGCCAGCAGTTACTCCAGGGGTTCCAGTCAGCCCCAGCATTTT. The J gene is TRBJ1-5, the V gene TRBV6-6, with a possible D match to TRBD1 (6 bases). Per the germline V gene, CDR1 is MNHNY and CDR2 is SVGAGI (reference sequence). The CDR3 covers 15 residues. V was clipped by 0 bases and J by 6 bases, with 12 bases between them.

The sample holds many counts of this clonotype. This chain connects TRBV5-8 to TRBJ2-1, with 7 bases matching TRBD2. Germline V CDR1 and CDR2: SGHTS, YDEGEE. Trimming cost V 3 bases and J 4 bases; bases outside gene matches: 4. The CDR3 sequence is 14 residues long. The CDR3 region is CASSYDSGYNEQFF. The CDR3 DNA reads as TGTGCCAGCAGCTATGATAGCGGGTACAATGAGCAGTTCTTC.

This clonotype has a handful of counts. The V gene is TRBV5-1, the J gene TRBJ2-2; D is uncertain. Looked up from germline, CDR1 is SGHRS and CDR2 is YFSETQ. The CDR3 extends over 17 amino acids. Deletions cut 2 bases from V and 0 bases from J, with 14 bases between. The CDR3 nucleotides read TGCGCCAGCAGCTTTTCTGGGGTAGTCTCGAACACCGGGGAGCTGTTTTTT. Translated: CASSFSGVVSNTGELFF.

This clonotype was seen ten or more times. The CDR3 sequence: CASSLPGDGGNEQFF. CDR3 sequence (DNA): TGTGCCAGCAGCTTACCAGGGGACGGGGGCAATGAGCAGTTCTTC. V gene TRBV7-9 combines with J gene TRBJ2-1; D might be TRBD1 or TRBD2, each matching 6 bases. V was trimmed by 2 bases and J by 6 bases, leaving 14 bases between them. The CDR3 has 15 residues. The germline CDR1 and CDR2 sequences are SEHNR and FQNEAQ (reference sequence).

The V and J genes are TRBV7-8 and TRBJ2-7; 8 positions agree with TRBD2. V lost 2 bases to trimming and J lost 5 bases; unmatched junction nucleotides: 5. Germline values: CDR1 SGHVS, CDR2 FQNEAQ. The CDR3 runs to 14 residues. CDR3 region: CASSLYGRAHEQYF. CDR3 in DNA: TGTGCCAGCAGCTTATACGGGAGGGCCCACGAGCAGTACTTC.

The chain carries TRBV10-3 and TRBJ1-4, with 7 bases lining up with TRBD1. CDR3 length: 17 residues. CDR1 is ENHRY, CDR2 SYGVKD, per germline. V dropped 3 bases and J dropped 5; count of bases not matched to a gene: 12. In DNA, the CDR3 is TGTGCCATCAGTGATCCTTCCGCAGGGGGAGGAAATGAAAAACTGTTTTTT. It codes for CAISDPSAGGGNEKLFF.

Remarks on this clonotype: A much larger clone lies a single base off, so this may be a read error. Here the CDR3 DNA reads TGTGCCGGCAGTTGGCAAACAGGGGCTTACGACACTGAAGCTTTCTTT. Translated: CAGSWQTGAYDTEAFF. The rearrangement uses TRBV28 and TRBJ1-1; 7 nucleotides line up with TRBD1. Germline values: CDR1 MDHEN, CDR2 SYDVKM. This CDR3 has 16 amino acids.

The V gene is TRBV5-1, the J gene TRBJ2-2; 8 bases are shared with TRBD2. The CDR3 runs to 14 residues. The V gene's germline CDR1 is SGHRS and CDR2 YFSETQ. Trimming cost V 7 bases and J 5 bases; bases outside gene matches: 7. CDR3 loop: CASGRGGYTGELFF. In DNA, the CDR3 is TGCGCCAGCGGTCGGGGGGGATATACCGGGGAGCTGTTTTTT.

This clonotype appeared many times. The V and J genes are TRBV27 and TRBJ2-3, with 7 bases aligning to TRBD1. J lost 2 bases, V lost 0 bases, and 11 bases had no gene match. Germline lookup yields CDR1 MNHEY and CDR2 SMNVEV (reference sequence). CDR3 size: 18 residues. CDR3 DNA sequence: TGTGCCAGCAGTTTATCGGCAGGGGGTAGCCTCTTCACAGATACGCAGTATTTT. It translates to CASSLSAGGSLFTDTQYF.

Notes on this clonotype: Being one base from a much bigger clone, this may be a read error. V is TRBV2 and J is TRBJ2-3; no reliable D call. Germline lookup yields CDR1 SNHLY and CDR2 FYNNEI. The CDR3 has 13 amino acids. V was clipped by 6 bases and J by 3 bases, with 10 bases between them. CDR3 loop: CASRGCGTDTQYF. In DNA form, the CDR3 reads TGTGCCAGCAGGGGATGTGGGACAGATACGCAGTATTTT.

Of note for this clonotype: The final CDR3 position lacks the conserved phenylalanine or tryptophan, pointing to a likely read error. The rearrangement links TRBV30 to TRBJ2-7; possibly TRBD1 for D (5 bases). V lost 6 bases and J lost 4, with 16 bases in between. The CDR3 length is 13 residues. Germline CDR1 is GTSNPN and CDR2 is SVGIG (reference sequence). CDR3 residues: CACLDSTKYEQYL. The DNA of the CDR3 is TGTGCCTGTCTAGACAGTACCAAATACGAGCAGTACCTC.